A selection of T cell receptor beta chains follows, all from one sample in a study of T cell repertoires in cytomegalovirus infection. No antigen has been assigned to these receptors. TCRdb re-derived calls from the reads in MiXCR, one entry per CDR3 protein. The table lists some 920,000 distinct CDR3 sequences, around 30% of them singletons, with roughly an eighth in the top ten. Here the sequenced sample was cultured CD8+ T cells from PBMCs, taken from culture after CMV antigen stimulation. The origin of the receptors is a human donor in good health (CMV status not recorded). Some clones in this sample may be carry-over from other donors' samples. Each CDR3 is given with its conserved first and last residue. Fields, in order: V gene, J gene, D gene, clone size, CDR3 length, CDR3 protein, CDR3 DNA. D genes are given only for firm matches. Some rows have no size entry. The others give once, few or many, or a class for an expanded clone.

V gene: TRBV7-9; J gene: TRBJ2-2; D gene: -; clone size: -; CDR3 length: 16; CDR3 protein: CASSLGGQPNTGELFF; CDR3 DNA: TGTGCCAGCAGCTTAGGCGGGCAGCCGAACACCGGGGAGCTGTTTTTT
V gene: TRBV2; J gene: TRBJ2-3; D gene: -; clone size: few; CDR3 length: 13; CDR3 protein: CASSGDPTDTQYF; CDR3 DNA: TGTGCCAGCAGTGGAGACCCCACAGATACGCAGTATTTT
V gene: TRBV7-9; J gene: TRBJ1-1; D gene: TRBD1; clone size: -; CDR3 length: 18; CDR3 protein: CASSPELTGEGLYTEAFF; CDR3 DNA: TGTGCCAGCAGCCCCGAGTTGACAGGGGAAGGGTTGTACACTGAAGCTTTCTTT
V gene: TRBV7-8; J gene: TRBJ1-2; D gene: -; clone size: many; CDR3 length: 15; CDR3 protein: CASSLRGASGTGYTF; CDR3 DNA: TGTGCCAGCAGCTTACGAGGGGCCTCTGGTACTGGCTACACCTTC
V gene: TRBV6-1; J gene: TRBJ2-5; D gene: -; clone size: few; CDR3 length: 16; CDR3 protein: CASSIRALQSQETQYF; CDR3 DNA: TGTGCCAGCAGTATCCGTGCCTTACAGAGCCAAGAGACCCAGTACTTC
V gene: TRBV6-1; J gene: TRBJ2-3; D gene: TRBD2; clone size: few; CDR3 length: 15; CDR3 protein: CASSEGRGGTDTQYF; CDR3 DNA: TGTGCCAGCAGTGAAGGTCGGGGGGGCACAGATACGCAGTATTTT
V gene: TRBV7-3; J gene: TRBJ2-1; D gene: -; clone size: few; CDR3 length: 11; CDR3 protein: CASSFWNEQFF; CDR3 DNA: TGTGCCAGCAGCTTTTGGAATGAGCAGTTCTTC
V gene: TRBV7-6; J gene: TRBJ1-3; D gene: TRBD1; clone size: few; CDR3 length: 17; CDR3 protein: CASSTPGQFLSGNTIYF; CDR3 DNA: TGTGCCAGCAGCACCCCGGGACAGTTCCTCTCTGGAAACACCATATATTTT
V gene: TRBV12-3/TRBV12-4; J gene: TRBJ2-7; D gene: TRBD2; clone size: -; CDR3 length: 11; CDR3 protein: CASSSPGGLYF; CDR3 DNA: TGTGCCAGCAGTTCTCCGGGGGGGCTCTACTTC
V gene: TRBV6-5; J gene: TRBJ2-1; D gene: TRBD2; clone size: few; CDR3 length: 16; CDR3 protein: CASSYGRGGLYNEQFF; CDR3 DNA: TGTGCCAGCAGTTATGGGCGGGGGGGCCTCTACAATGAGCAGTTCTTC
V gene: TRBV27; J gene: TRBJ1-6; D gene: -; clone size: -; CDR3 length: 16; CDR3 protein: CASSLLPGSYNSPLHF; CDR3 DNA: TGTGCCAGCAGTTTACTCCCAGGCTCCTATAATTCACCCCTCCACTTT
V gene: TRBV7-9; J gene: TRBJ2-1; D gene: -; clone size: many; CDR3 length: 19; CDR3 protein: CASSLGAPRQNTLYNEQFF; CDR3 DNA: TGTGCCAGCAGCTTAGGAGCCCCGAGACAAAACACCCTCTACAATGAGCAGTTCTTC
V gene: TRBV12-3/TRBV12-4; J gene: TRBJ2-1; D gene: -; clone size: few; CDR3 length: 14; CDR3 protein: CASSWRTEDNEQFF; CDR3 DNA: TGTGCCAGCAGTTGGAGGACAGAGGACAATGAGCAGTTCTTC
V gene: TRBV6-1; J gene: TRBJ1-1; D gene: -; clone size: -; CDR3 length: 15; CDR3 protein: CASSEWQATNTEAFF; CDR3 DNA: TGTGCCAGCAGTGAGTGGCAGGCGACGAACACTGAAGCTTTCTTT
V gene: TRBV11-1; J gene: TRBJ1-2; D gene: TRBD1; clone size: -; CDR3 length: 13; CDR3 protein: CASSLGDSGGYTF; CDR3 DNA: TGTGCCAGCAGCTTAGGGGACAGTGGTGGCTACACCTTC
V gene: TRBV2; J gene: TRBJ2-1; D gene: TRBD1; clone size: -; CDR3 length: 16; CDR3 protein: CASSYVGQGRYNEQFF; CDR3 DNA: TGTGCCAGCAGTTACGTCGGACAGGGGCGCTACAATGAGCAGTTCTTC
V gene: TRBV10-3; J gene: TRBJ2-7; D gene: -; clone size: -; CDR3 length: 12; CDR3 protein: CVISDTGREQYF; CDR3 DNA: TGTGTCATCAGTGATACAGGGCGCGAGCAGTACTTC
V gene: TRBV6-5; J gene: TRBJ2-1; D gene: TRBD2; clone size: -; CDR3 length: 20; CDR3 protein: CASSYGILASGGPSYNEQFF; CDR3 DNA: TGTGCCAGCAGTTATGGGATTTTGGCTAGCGGGGGGCCCTCCTACAATGAGCAGTTCTTC
V gene: TRBV6-2/TRBV6-3; J gene: TRBJ1-1; D gene: -; clone size: -; CDR3 length: 15; CDR3 protein: CASSYSLEIRTEAFF; CDR3 DNA: TGTGCCAGCAGTTACTCTTTAGAGATCCGCACTGAAGCTTTCTTT
V gene: TRBV27; J gene: TRBJ1-1; D gene: TRBD1; clone size: many; CDR3 length: 16; CDR3 protein: CASRRQGSTRGTEAFF; CDR3 DNA: TGTGCCAGCAGGCGACAGGGGTCGACAAGGGGCACTGAAGCTTTCTTT
V gene: TRBV7-6; J gene: TRBJ1-2; D gene: -; clone size: few; CDR3 length: 14; CDR3 protein: CASSSSTVYYGYTF; CDR3 DNA: TGTGCCAGCAGCTCTAGCACAGTGTACTATGGCTACACCTTC
V gene: TRBV7-8; J gene: TRBJ1-1; D gene: -; clone size: few; CDR3 length: 12; CDR3 protein: CASIDHNTEAFF; CDR3 DNA: TGTGCCAGCATTGACCATAACACTGAAGCTTTCTTT
V gene: TRBV9; J gene: TRBJ1-2; D gene: TRBD1; clone size: -; CDR3 length: 21; CDR3 protein: CASSGSGTGGAKISTNYGYTF; CDR3 DNA: TGTGCCAGCAGCGGATCCGGGACAGGGGGCGCCAAGATCTCCACGAACTATGGCTACACCTTC
V gene: TRBV7-9; J gene: TRBJ1-2; D gene: -; clone size: many; CDR3 length: 14; CDR3 protein: CASSFQAANYGYTF; CDR3 DNA: TGTGCCAGCAGCTTCCAGGCGGCTAACTATGGCTACACCTTC
V gene: TRBV7-9; J gene: TRBJ2-5; D gene: -; clone size: once; CDR3 length: 16; CDR3 protein: CASSLDSGRAQETQYF; CDR3 DNA: TGTGCCAGCAGCTTAGACTCGGGCCGAGCTCAGGAGACCCAGTACTTC
V gene: TRBV19; J gene: TRBJ1-1; D gene: -; clone size: -; CDR3 length: 15; CDR3 protein: CASSTTASVWTEAFF; CDR3 DNA: TGTGCCAGTAGTACGACAGCCTCCGTGTGGACTGAAGCTTTCTTT
V gene: TRBV27; J gene: TRBJ1-6; D gene: TRBD1; clone size: -; CDR3 length: 17; CDR3 protein: CASSPPQGEYINSPLHF; CDR3 DNA: TGTGCCAGCAGTCCCCCCCAGGGGGAATATATCAATTCACCCCTCCACTTT